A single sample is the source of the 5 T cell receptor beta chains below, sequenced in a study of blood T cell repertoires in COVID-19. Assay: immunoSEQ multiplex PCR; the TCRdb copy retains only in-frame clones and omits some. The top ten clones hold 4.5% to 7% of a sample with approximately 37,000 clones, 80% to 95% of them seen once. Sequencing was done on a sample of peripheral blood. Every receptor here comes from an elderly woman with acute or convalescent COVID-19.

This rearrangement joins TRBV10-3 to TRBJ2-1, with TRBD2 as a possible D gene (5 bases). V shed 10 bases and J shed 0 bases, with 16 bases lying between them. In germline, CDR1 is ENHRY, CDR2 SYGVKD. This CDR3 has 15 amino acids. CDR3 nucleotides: TGTGCCACCACCGTCGCGGGCAGCTCCTACAATGAGCAGTTCTTC. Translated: CATTVAGSSYNEQFF.

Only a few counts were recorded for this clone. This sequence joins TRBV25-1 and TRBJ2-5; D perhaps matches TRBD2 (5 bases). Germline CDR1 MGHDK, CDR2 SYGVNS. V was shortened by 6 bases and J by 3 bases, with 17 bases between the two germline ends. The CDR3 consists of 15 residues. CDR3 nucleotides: TGTGCCAGCAGCGATGCTCGGGTGGAGGAAGAGACCCAGTACTTC. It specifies CASSDARVEEETQYF.

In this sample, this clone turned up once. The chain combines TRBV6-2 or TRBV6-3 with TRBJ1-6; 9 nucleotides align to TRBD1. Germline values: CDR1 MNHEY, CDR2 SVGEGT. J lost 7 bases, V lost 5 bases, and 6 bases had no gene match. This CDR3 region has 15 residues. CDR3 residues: CASSQPGQGNSPLHF. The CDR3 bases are TGTGCCAGCAGTCAACCGGGACAGGGAAATTCACCCCTCCACTTT.

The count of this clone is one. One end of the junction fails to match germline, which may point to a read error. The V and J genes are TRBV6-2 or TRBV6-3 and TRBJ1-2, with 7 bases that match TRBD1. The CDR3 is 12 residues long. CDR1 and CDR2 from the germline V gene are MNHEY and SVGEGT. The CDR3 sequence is CASSTSRGQRAF. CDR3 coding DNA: TGTGCCAGCAGTACGTCAAGGGGGCAGCGGGCCTTC.

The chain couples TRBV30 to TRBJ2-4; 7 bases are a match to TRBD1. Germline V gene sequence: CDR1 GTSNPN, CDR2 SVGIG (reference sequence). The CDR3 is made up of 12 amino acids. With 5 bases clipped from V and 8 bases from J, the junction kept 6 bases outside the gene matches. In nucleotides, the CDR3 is TGTGCCTGGGACAGGGCTGGAGACATTCAGTACTTC. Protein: CAWDRAGDIQYF.